This T cell receptor (beta chain) was retrieved from a study of shared clonotypes between healthy human individuals. Broader study findings: Shared across a few donors were roughly 4.7% of the naive CD4 clonotypes.

Replicate PCRs from sorted subsets contained 200 ng DNA, which is 31,000 or so T cell genomes. TCRdb's table, derived via immunoSEQ multiplex PCR, lists solely in-frame clones and lacks some. Of 2 million to 2.5 million clones in the sample, 90% to 96% were seen once. Comments on this clone: Its cognate antigen is unknown.

V was pared by 2 bases and J by 0 bases, with 17 bases between. CDR3 length: 17 amino acids. Germline CDR1 MNHNS, CDR2 SASEGT. This clonotype originated in a man between 18 and 35 years old in good health. Sequencing was carried out using naive CD4+ T cells sorted from blood. Subset defined: CD45RA+ positively selected. The J gene is TRBJ2-7, the V gene TRBV6-1; D not resolved. CDR3 loop: CASSENLARPSSYEQYF. In DNA form, the CDR3 reads TGTGCCAGCAGTGAAAATTTAGCTAGACCCAGCTCCTACGAGCAGTACTTC.